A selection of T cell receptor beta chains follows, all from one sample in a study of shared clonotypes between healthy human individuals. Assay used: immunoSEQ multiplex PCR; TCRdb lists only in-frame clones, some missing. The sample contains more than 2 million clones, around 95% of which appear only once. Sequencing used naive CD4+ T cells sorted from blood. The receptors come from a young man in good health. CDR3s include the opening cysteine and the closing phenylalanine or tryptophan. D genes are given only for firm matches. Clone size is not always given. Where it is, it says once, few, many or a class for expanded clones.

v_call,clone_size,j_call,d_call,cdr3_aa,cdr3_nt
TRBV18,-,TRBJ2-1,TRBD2,CASSPSGVHNEQFF,TGTGCCAGCTCACCGAGCGGGGTTCACAATGAGCAGTTCTTC
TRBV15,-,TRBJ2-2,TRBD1,CATSSRGLPGELFF,TGTGCCACCAGCAGCAGGGGGTTACCCGGGGAGCTGTTTTTT
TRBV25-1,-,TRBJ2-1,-,CASSVWNEQFF,TGTGCCAGCAGTGTTTGGAATGAGCAGTTCTTC
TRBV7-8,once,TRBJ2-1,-,CASSLTVYNEQFF,TGTGCCAGCAGCTTAACGGTCTACAATGAGCAGTTCTTC
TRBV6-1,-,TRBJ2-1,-,CASSRLDNEQFF,TGTGCCAGCAGCCGACTCGACAATGAGCAGTTCTTC
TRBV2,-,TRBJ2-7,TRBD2,CASRNRLAGYEQYF,TGTGCCAGCAGAAACCGACTAGCGGGATACGAGCAGTACTTC
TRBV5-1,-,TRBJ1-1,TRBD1,CASSLVGQGAEAFF,TGCGCCAGCAGCTTGGTGGGACAGGGGGCCGAAGCTTTCTTT
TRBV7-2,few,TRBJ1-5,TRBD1,CASSEPGGAQPQHF,TGTGCCAGCAGCGAACCAGGGGGGGCTCAGCCCCAGCATTTT
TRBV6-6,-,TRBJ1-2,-,CASSPLRDDYGYTF,TGTGCCAGCAGTCCCCTCAGGGACGACTATGGCTACACCTTC
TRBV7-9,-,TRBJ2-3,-,CASSLSTDTQYF,TGTGCCAGCAGCCTTTCTACAGATACGCAGTATTTT
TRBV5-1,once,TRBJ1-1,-,CASSAFNGPGTNTEAFF,TGCGCCAGCAGCGCCTTTAACGGCCCCGGGACTAACACTGAAGCTTTCTTT
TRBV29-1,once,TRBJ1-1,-,CSACRGSMNTEAFF,TGCAGCGCCTGCAGAGGGTCCATGAACACTGAAGCTTTCTTT
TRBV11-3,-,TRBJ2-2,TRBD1,CASSPDRDTGELFF,TGTGCCAGCAGCCCGGACAGGGACACCGGGGAGCTGTTTTTT
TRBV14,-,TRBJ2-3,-,CASSQVGGKSTDTQYF,TGTGCCAGCAGCCAAGTGGGTGGCAAAAGCACAGATACGCAGTATTTT
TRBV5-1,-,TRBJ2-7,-,CASSLSGIWYEQYF,TGCGCCAGCAGCTTATCGGGGATTTGGTACGAGCAGTACTTC
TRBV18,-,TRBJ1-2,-,CASSPQGEYGYTF,TGTGCCAGCTCACCACAGGGGGAGTATGGCTACACCTTC
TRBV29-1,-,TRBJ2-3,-,CSVEENLIPDTQYF,TGCAGCGTTGAAGAAAATCTAATTCCAGATACGCAGTATTTT
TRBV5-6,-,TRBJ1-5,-,CASSLTSSNQPQHF,TGTGCCAGCAGCTTGACAAGTAGCAATCAGCCCCAGCATTTT
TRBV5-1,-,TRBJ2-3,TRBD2,CASSLEASGGAGTQYF,TGCGCCAGCAGCTTGGAGGCTAGCGGGGGGGCAGGCACGCAGTATTTT
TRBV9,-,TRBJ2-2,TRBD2,CASSPTNGGVNTGELFF,TGTGCCAGCAGCCCGACCAACGGGGGGGTAAACACCGGGGAGCTGTTTTTT
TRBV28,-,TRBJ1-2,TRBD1,CASQGAGYGYTF,TGTGCCAGCCAGGGGGCGGGCTATGGCTACACCTTC
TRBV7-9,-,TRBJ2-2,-,CASSRSSANTGELFF,TGTGCCAGCAGCCGGTCCAGCGCGAACACCGGGGAGCTGTTTTTT
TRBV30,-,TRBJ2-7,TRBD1,CAWSPQGAGEQYF,TGTGCCTGGAGCCCACAGGGGGCGGGCGAGCAGTACTTC
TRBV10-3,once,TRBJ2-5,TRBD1,CAISEGQANQETQYF,TGTGCCATCAGTGAGGGACAGGCAAACCAAGAGACCCAGTACTTC
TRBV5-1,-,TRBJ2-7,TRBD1,CASSLTGQPYEQYF,TGCGCCAGCAGCTTGACGGGACAGCCCTACGAGCAGTACTTC
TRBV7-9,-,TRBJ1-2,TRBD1,CASSTRQGGYGYTF,TGTGCCAGCAGCACCAGACAGGGTGGCTATGGCTACACCTTC
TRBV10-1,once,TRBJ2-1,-,CASSERGYEQFF,TGCGCCAGCAGTGAGAGGGGATATGAGCAGTTCTTC
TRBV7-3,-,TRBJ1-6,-,CASSLNGFEYSPLHF,TGTGCCAGCAGCTTAAACGGGTTTGAGTATTCACCCCTCCACTTT
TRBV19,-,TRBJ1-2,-,CASLQGYGYTF,TGTGCCAGTTTACAGGGCTATGGCTACACCTTC
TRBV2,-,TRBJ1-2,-,CASSEADSLYGYTF,TGTGCCAGCAGTGAAGCGGACAGCCTCTATGGCTACACCTTC
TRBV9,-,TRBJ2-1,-,CASSVSYNEQFF,TGTGCCAGCAGCGTAAGCTACAATGAGCAGTTCTTC
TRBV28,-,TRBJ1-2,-,CASKNYGYTF,TGTGCCAGCAAGAACTATGGCTACACCTTC
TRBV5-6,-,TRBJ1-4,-,CASRDTGSPTEKLFF,TGTGCCAGCAGGGATACAGGGTCCCCTACTGAAAAACTGTTTTTT
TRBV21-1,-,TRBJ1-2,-,CASSKARVGNGALEANYGYTF,-
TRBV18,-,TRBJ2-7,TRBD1,CASSPSLGQGSSRQYF,TGTGCCAGCTCACCATCTCTGGGACAGGGGTCTTCTCGGCAGTACTTC
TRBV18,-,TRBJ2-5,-,CASSPWGGETQYF,TGTGCCAGCTCCCCCTGGGGCGGTGAGACCCAGTACTTC
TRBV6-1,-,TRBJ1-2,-,CASTRDGTNYGYTF,TGTGCCAGCACTCGGGACGGGACTAACTATGGCTACACCTTC
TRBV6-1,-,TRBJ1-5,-,CASSEGSLPQPQHF,TGTGCCAGCAGTGAAGGGTCCCTTCCTCAGCCCCAGCATTTT
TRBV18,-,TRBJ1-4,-,CASSPPGSNEKLFF,TGTGCCAGCTCACCACCGGGGTCTAATGAAAAACTGTTTTTT
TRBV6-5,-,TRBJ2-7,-,CASSNRGYEQYF,TGTGCCAGCAGCAACCGGGGATACGAGCAGTACTTC
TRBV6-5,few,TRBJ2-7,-,CASSDMVTTYEQYF,TGTGCCAGCAGTGATATGGTAACGACCTACGAGCAGTACTTC
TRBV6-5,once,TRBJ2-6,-,CASNSGSGANVLTF,TGTGCCAGCAACTCGGGCTCTGGGGCCAACGTCCTGACTTTC
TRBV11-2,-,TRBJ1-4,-,CASSLGQRTNEKLFF,TGTGCCAGCAGCTTAGGACAACGAACTAATGAAAAACTGTTTTTT
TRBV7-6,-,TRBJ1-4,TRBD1,CASSLIGQGGTTNEKLFF,TGTGCCAGCAGCTTAATTGGACAGGGGGGAACAACTAATGAAAAACTGTTTTTT
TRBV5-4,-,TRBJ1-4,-,CASSQNVATTNEKLFF,TGTGCCAGCAGTCAAAACGTCGCGACAACTAATGAAAAACTGTTTTTT
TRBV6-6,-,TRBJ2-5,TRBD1,CASSNTGGMSETQYF,TGTGCCAGCAGCAATACAGGGGGCATGAGTGAGACCCAGTACTTC
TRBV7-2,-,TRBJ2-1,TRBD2,CASSLDGTSGRRSYNEQFF,TGTGCCAGCAGCCTAGACGGGACTAGCGGAAGACGCTCCTACAATGAGCAGTTCTTC
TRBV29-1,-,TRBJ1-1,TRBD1,CSVYGTGDEAFF,TGCAGCGTTTACGGGACAGGGGATGAAGCTTTCTTT
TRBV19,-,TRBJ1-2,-,CASSIATANPRANYGYTF,TGTGCCAGTAGTATAGCGACAGCGAACCCCCGGGCTAACTATGGCTACACCTTC
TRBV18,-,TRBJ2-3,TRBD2,CASSPNSGGATDTQYF,TGTGCCAGCTCACCCAATAGCGGGGGGGCAACAGATACGCAGTATTTT
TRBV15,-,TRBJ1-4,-,CATSRDHRDGLFF,TGTGCCACCAGCAGAGATCACCGTGACGGGCTGTTTTTT